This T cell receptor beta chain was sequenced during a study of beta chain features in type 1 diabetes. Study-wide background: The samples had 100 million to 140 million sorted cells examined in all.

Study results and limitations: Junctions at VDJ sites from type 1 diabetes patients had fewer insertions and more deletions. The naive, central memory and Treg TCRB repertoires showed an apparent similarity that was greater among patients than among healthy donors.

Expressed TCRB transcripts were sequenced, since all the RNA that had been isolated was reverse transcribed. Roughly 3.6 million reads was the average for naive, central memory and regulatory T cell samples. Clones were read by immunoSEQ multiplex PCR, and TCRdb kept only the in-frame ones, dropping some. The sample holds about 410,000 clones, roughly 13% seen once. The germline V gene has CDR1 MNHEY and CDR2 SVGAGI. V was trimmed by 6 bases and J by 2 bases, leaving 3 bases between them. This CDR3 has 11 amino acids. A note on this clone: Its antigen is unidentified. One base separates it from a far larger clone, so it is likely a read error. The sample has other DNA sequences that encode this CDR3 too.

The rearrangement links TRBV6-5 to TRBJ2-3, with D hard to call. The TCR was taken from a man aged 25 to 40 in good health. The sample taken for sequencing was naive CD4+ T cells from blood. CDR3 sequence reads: CASSLTDTQYF. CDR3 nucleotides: TGTGCCAGCAGCCTCACAGATACGCAGTATTTT.